Listed below are T cell receptor beta chains from one sample, sequenced in a study of cytomegalovirus exposure and HLA in healthy donors. The data were produced by immunoSEQ multiplex PCR, yet TCRdb's version contains in-frame clones alone and is incomplete. The sample shows approximately 120,000 clones, almost 90% of them seen only once. The sample comprised PBMCs. These receptors originate from a woman aged 18-29 years in good health and CMV-seronegative. CDR3s leave out the opening cysteine and the closing phenylalanine or tryptophan. Not every row has a clone size; where given, it reads once, few, many or a size class.

v_call clone_size cdr3_aa
TRBV6-6 . ASSYVGTKTEAF
TRBV14 . ASSQDPRQTYEQY
TRBV5-4 . ASSSPTGPSYEQY
TRBV5-6 . ASIFGQGFTDTQY
TRBV5-1 . ASSLLSTGSYNEQF
TRBV30 . AWSVTVNTEAF
TRBV2 . ASSDRRTLSSYEQY
TRBV6-5 . ASSYTTGRGEAF
TRBV27 . ASSSRGGVIAEQY
TRBV5-1 . ASSLLSGQGVAGELF
TRBV6-5 . ASRSGTVNVYGYT
TRBV14 . ASSLTGFSYGYT
TRBV2 . ASSFVLNEKLF
TRBV19 . ASSIGHRAEKLF
TRBV4-2 . ASSQGLAVEETQY
TRBV19 once ASSPGQGTGANVLT
TRBV5-1 once ASSLGNQDTEAF